This T cell receptor (beta chain) was captured in a study of blood T cell repertoires in COVID-19. About the study: Sample material is recorded as cDNA or gDNA derived from T cells, B-cell-depleted T cells, or PBMCs.

The CDR3 contains 18 residues. V shed 1 base and J 0 bases; nucleotides not matched to a gene: 10. Germline CDR1 reads SGHTA; CDR2 reads FQGNSA. Original methodology: Estimated nucleated cell counts came from reference gene primer amplification. The table came from immunoSEQ multiplex PCR; TCRdb's copy has only in-frame clones and leaves some out. V, J and clone size are those of that table, while D and trimming were read from the DNA. The repertoire consists of 100,000 to 150,000 clones, with approximately 70% occurring once and the leading ten covering around 0.9%. J is TRBJ2-3 and V is TRBV7-2; 7 bases fit TRBD2. This TCR derives from a human donor with acute or convalescent COVID-19. The donor label of this sample is uncertain. The specimen sequenced was peripheral blood. DNA for the CDR3: TGTGCCAGCAGCTTAGTGAACGGGGGGTATTCTAGCACAGATACGCAGTATTTT. It is translated as CASSLVNGGYSSTDTQYF.